A single sample gave rise to the 5 T cell receptor beta chains below, sequenced in a study of STAT5B mutations in CD4+ large granular lymphocyte leukemia. Clones were read by immunoSEQ multiplex PCR, and TCRdb kept only the in-frame ones, dropping some. The data show 15,000 to 25,000 clones, with around 84% seen just once and 13% held by the top ten. Sequencing was carried out using CD4+ T cells from blood buffy coats. All receptors derive from a human donor in good health.

In DNA form, the CDR3 reads TGTGCCAGCAGCTTCGGACGCGGGGGTGGCTACACCTTC. Translating it yields CASSFGRGGGYTF. The chain combines TRBV7-9 with TRBJ1-2; perhaps TRBD1 as D (5 bases). CDR3 length: 13 residues. The V gene lost 3 bases and the J gene lost 7 bases, with 12 bases spanning the gap. Germline V lookup: CDR1 SEHNR, CDR2 FQNEAQ (reference sequence).

J is TRBJ1-1 and V is TRBV29-1; D is unclear. CDR1 is SQVTM, CDR2 ANQGSEA, per germline. V was trimmed by 6 bases and J by 1 base, leaving 12 bases between them. CDR3 size: 13 residues. DNA for the CDR3: TGCAGCGTCTATACCTATACGAACACTGAAGCTTTCTTT. It yields the protein CSVYTYTNTEAFF.

This clone was detected only once. The chain couples TRBV29-1 to TRBJ1-2, with D maybe TRBD1 (6 bases). The germline CDR1 and CDR2 sequences are SQVTM and ANQGSEA. Trimming shortened V by 4 bases and J by 1 base, and 10 bases separated the two germline ends. The CDR3 covers 13 residues. CDR3 protein: CSVVTGSNYGYTF. In DNA, the CDR3 is TGCAGCGTTGTAACAGGGAGTAACTATGGCTACACCTTC.

This chain uses TRBV5-5 with TRBJ2-2; the D gene is possibly TRBD2 (5 bases). Trimming took 6 bases from V and 3 from J, leaving 12 bases between them. Germline V CDR1 and CDR2: SGHKS, YYEKEE (reference sequence). The CDR3 covers 14 residues. CDR3 region: CASTPFGDTGELFF. CDR3 nucleotides: TGTGCCAGCACCCCCTTCGGGGACACCGGGGAGCTGTTTTTT.

The J gene is TRBJ1-1, the V gene TRBV7-8, with D unclear. This CDR3 region has 15 residues. The germline CDR1 and CDR2 sequences are SGHVS and FQNEAQ. Trimming left V 4 bases short and J 5 bases short, with 17 bases between. This CDR3 is CASSSVQASRTEAFF. The CDR3 nucleotides read TGTGCCAGCAGCTCAGTACAAGCATCTCGTACTGAAGCTTTCTTT. The full variable domain, rest sourced from reference TRBV7-8 and TRBJ1-1, is GAGVSQSPRYKVAKRGQDVALRCDPISGHVSLFWYQQALGQGPEFLTYFQNEAQLDKSGLPSDRFFAERPEGSVSTLKIQRTQQEDSAVYLCASSSVQASRTEAFFGQGTRLTVV.